These 13 T cell receptor beta chains were sequenced from one sample in a study of PD-1 blockade in classical Hodgkin lymphoma (dated by TCRdb to between 2020 and 2021). Explained via the paper, the time point label denotes: newly diagnosed, previously untreated cHL patient sample. Libraries were constructed by the immunoSEQ multiplex PCR assay. This is the immuneACCESS table as TCRdb keeps it, with only in-frame sequences that have V and J called. A part of the clones is gone; compared with another copy, unresolved V genes explain less than half, and the rest is unexplained. The table for this sample lists about 47,000 clones; approximately 91% of them were counted only once. The leading ten clones occupy roughly 5.3% of the sample. Material: peripheral blood mononuclear cells (PBMCs). These receptors were obtained from a human donor with classical Hodgkin lymphoma.

This clone has only a few counts. This chain uses TRBV9 with TRBJ2-7; 9 nucleotides align to TRBD2. The CDR3 is 15 amino acids. Germline loops: CDR1 SGDLS, CDR2 YYNGEE. Trimming at V came to 0 bases and at J to 2 bases, leaving 3 bases not matched to a gene. The DNA for the CDR3 is TGTGCCAGCAGCGTAGGAGCGGGGGGAACCTACGAGCAGTACTTC. It translates to CASSVGAGGTYEQYF.

V gene TRBV5-4 combines with J gene TRBJ2-2, with D possibly being TRBD2 (7 bases). Trimming stripped 7 bases from V and 0 bases from J, with 13 bases between. Germline V gene lookup returns CDR1 SGHNT and CDR2 YYREEE (reference sequence). The CDR3 sequence is 15 residues long. The CDR3 region is CASHRGAANTGELFF. The CDR3 bases are TGTGCCAGCCACCGGGGGGCGGCGAACACCGGGGAGCTGTTTTTT. The complete variable domain, with remaining parts taken from reference TRBV5-4 and TRBJ2-2, reads ETGVTQSPTHLIKTRGQQVTLRCSSQSGHNTVSWYQQALGQGPQFIFQYYREEENGRGNFPPRFSGLQFPNYSSELNVNALELDDSALYLCASHRGAANTGELFFGEGSRLTVL.

The chain is built from TRBV6-5 and TRBJ2-7; TRBD1 aligns across 8 bases. The V segment lost 5 bases and the J segment 5 bases; nucleotides outside the gene matches: 2. Germline loops: CDR1 MNHEY, CDR2 SVGAGI. This CDR3 has 12 residues. The CDR3 spells CASSAGGDEQYV. CDR3 bases: TGTGCCAGCAGTGCAGGGGGCGACGAGCAGTACGTC.

The J gene is TRBJ2-7, the V gene TRBV19; D is uncertain. The CDR3 has 12 amino acids. V was shortened by 2 bases and J by 4 bases, with 6 bases between the two germline ends. CDR1 LNHDA and CDR2 SQIVND come from the germline V gene (reference sequence). The CDR3 loop reads CASSITMYEQYV. The CDR3 bases are TGTGCCAGTAGTATAACCATGTACGAGCAGTACGTC.

The chain employs TRBV2 and TRBJ2-1; maybe TRBD2 (6 bases). The CDR3 extends over 14 amino acids. V lost 4 bases, J lost 9 bases, and 16 bases lay in between. Germline-derived CDR1 and CDR2 are SNHLY and FYNNEI. CDR3 sequence reads: CASSVLAPLVEQFF. CDR3 in DNA: TGTGCCAGCAGTGTACTAGCCCCTCTGGTTGAGCAGTTCTTC.

The chain uses TRBV30 and TRBJ1-2; D gene unclear. V was clipped by 5 bases and J by 4 bases, with 8 bases between them. The germline CDR1 and CDR2 sequences are GTSNPN and SVGIG (reference sequence). This CDR3 is built from 11 residues. DNA for the CDR3: TGTGCCTGGCTAGGGAGCTATGGCTACACCTTC. The encoded protein is CAWLGSYGYTF.

This chain links TRBV19 with TRBJ2-6, with no clear D. Trimming shortened V by 2 bases and J by 4 bases, and 9 bases separated the two germline ends. Per germline, CDR1 LNHDA and CDR2 SQIVND (reference sequence). CDR3 length: 15 residues. CDR3 sequence: CASSILGSGANVLTF. The DNA for the CDR3 is TGTGCCAGTAGTATATTAGGCTCAGGGGCCAACGTCCTGACTTTC.

The CDR3: CATRTQSYEQYF. The CDR3 DNA is TGCGCCACCCGGACACAATCCTACGAGCAGTACTTC. The V gene is TRBV10-2, the J gene TRBJ2-7; maybe TRBD1 (5 bases). V shed 10 bases and J shed 1 base, with 11 bases lying between them. The germline V gene encodes CDR1 WSHSY and CDR2 SAAADI. The CDR3 sequence is 12 residues long.

The chain uses TRBV6-5 and TRBJ2-1; D is uncertain. CDR1 and CDR2 from the germline V gene are MNHEY and SVGAGI. The V end lost 0 bases, the J end lost 4 bases, and 13 bases lay between the germline ends. CDR3 length equals 16 residues. The CDR3 here is CASSYSVADLYNEQFF. The DNA of the CDR3 is TGTGCCAGCAGTTACTCGGTGGCAGATCTGTACAATGAGCAGTTCTTC.

CDR3: CASSPRQKTYNEQFF. The CDR3, as DNA: TGTGCCAGCAGCCCGCGACAGAAGACCTACAATGAGCAGTTCTTC. This sequence joins TRBV5-4 and TRBJ2-1; D may be TRBD1 (5 bases). The germline V and J ends were trimmed by 4 bases and 2 bases, with 13 bases remaining between them. CDR1 is SGHNT and CDR2 is YYREEE in the germline V gene (reference sequence). The CDR3 is 15 amino acids.

This clone has only one observation. The rearrangement joins TRBV7-3 to TRBJ1-1; D unresolved. Germline CDR1 is SGHTA and CDR2 is FQGTGA. V was trimmed by 0 bases and J by 1 base, leaving 9 bases between them. CDR3 length: 15 amino acids. The CDR3 region has the DNA TGTGCCAGCAGCTTAACGGCTATGCAGAACACTGAAGCTTTCTTT. Protein sequence: CASSLTAMQNTEAFF.

V gene TRBV18 combines with J gene TRBJ1-1, with D possibly being TRBD1 (6 bases). V was shortened by 3 bases and J by 6 bases, with 17 bases between the two germline ends. The CDR3 has 15 residues. Germline assignment: CDR1 KGHSH and CDR2 LQKENI. The CDR3 sequence is CASSPVQGYGAEAFF. The DNA for the CDR3 is TGTGCCAGCTCACCCGTACAGGGTTATGGCGCTGAAGCTTTCTTT. Full variable domain (outside the CDR3, taken from reference TRBV18 and TRBJ1-1): NAGVMQNPRHLVRRRGQEARLRCSPMKGHSHVYWYRQLPEEGLKFMVYLQKENIIDESGMPKERFSAEFPKEGPSILRIQQVVRGDSAAYFCASSPVQGYGAEAFFGQGTRLTVV.

This chain links TRBV13 with TRBJ2-1; 7 bases align to TRBD2. CDR1 and CDR2 from the germline V gene are PRHDT and FYEKMQ (reference sequence). The CDR3 spans 15 residues. The J segment lost 1 base and the V segment lost 5 bases, leaving 5 bases of the junction unmatched. DNA of the CDR3: TGTGCCAGCAGCCTAGTGGGGGGGTCCTACAATGAGCAGTTCTTC. It yields the protein CASSLVGGSYNEQFF.